This T cell receptor beta chain is from a study of cytomegalovirus exposure and HLA in healthy donors. Study-wide findings and caveats: When analyzed later, the rates of TCR association showed variation by HLA locus, with DRB1 the most and HLA-C the fewest. Published work reported that the classifier diagnosed cytomegalovirus status with high specificity and sensitivity.

A multiplex PCR was run with 60 Vbeta primers and 13 Jbeta primers. Measured with immunoSEQ multiplex PCR; TCRdb has only the in-frame clones, and not every one. There are fewer than 200,000 clones in the sample; over 60% occur only once, and 0.75% to 0.8% lies in the top ten. With respect to this clone: As yet, its antigen is unknown. The junction does not match germline at one end; this may be a read error.

CDR3 length: 15 amino acids. In germline, CDR1 is SSHAT, CDR2 FNYEAQ (reference sequence). The TCR was taken from a female donor in good health and CMV-seronegative. Sequencing was done on a sample of PBMCs. This chain connects TRBV7-7 to TRBJ2-5; weak D call: TRBD1 (5 bases). The DNA for the CDR3 is TGTGCTAGCAGCTTCGGTTCAGGGATCGGAGAGACCCAGTACTTC. Amino acid sequence: CASSFGSGIGETQYF.